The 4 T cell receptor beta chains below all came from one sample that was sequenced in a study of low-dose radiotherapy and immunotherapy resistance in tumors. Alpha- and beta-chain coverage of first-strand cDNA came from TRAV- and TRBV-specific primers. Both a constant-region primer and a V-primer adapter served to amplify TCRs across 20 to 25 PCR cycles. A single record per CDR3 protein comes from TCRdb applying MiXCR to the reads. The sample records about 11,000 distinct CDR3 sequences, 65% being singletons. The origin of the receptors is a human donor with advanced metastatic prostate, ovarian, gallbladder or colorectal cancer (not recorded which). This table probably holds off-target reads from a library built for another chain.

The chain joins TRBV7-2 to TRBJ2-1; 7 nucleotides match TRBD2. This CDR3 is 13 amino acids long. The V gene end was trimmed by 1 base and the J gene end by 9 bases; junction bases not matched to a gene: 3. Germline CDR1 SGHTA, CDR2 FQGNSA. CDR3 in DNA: TGTGCCAGCAGCTTAGATGCGGGAGCTGAGCAGTTCTTC. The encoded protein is CASSLDAGAEQFF. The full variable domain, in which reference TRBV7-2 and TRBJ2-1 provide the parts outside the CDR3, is GAGVSQSPSNKVTEKGKDVELRCDPISGHTALYWYRQSLGQGLEFLIYFQGNSAPDKSGLPSDRFSAERTGGSVSTLTIQRTQQEDSAVYLCASSLDAGAEQFFGPGTRLTVL.

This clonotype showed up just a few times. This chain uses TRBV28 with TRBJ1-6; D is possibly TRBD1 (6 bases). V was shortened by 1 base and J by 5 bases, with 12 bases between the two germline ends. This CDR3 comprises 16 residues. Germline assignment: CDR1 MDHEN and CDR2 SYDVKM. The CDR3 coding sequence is TGTGCCAGCAGTTTATTCAGGGGATCTAATAATTCACCCCTCCACTTT. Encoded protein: CASSLFRGSNNSPLHF.

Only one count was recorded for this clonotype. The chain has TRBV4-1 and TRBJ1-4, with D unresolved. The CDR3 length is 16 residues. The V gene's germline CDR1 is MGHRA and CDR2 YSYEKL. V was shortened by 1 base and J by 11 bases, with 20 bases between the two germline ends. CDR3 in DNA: TGCGCCAGCAGCCAAGTTACCGGCTCGGTCTGGGAGAAACTGTTTTTT. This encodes CASSQVTGSVWEKLFF.

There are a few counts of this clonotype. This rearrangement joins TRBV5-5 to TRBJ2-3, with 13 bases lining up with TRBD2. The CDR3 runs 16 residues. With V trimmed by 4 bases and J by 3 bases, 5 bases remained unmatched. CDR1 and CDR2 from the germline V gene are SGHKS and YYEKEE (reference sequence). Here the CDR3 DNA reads TGTGCCAGCAGCCCTACTAGCGGGAGGGCGACAGATACGCAGTATTTT. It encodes CASSPTSGRATDTQYF.